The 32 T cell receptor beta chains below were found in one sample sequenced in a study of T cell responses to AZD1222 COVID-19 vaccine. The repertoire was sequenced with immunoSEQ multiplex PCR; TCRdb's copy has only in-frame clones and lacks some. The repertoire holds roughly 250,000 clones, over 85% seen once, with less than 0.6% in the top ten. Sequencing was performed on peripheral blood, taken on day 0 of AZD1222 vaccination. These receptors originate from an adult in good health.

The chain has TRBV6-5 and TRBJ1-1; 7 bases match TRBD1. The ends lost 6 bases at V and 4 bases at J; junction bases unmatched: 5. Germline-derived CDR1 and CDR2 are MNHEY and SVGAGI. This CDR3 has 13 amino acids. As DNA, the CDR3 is TGTGCCAGCAGCTTGACAGGGAGCACTGAAGCTTTCTTT. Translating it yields CASSLTGSTEAFF.

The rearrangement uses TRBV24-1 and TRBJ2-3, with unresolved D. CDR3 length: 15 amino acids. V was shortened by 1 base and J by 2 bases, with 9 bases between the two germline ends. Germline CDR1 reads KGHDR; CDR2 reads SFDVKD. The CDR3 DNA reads TGTGCCACCAGTGATTTTGGGCCGACCACAGATACGCAGTATTTT. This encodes CATSDFGPTTDTQYF.

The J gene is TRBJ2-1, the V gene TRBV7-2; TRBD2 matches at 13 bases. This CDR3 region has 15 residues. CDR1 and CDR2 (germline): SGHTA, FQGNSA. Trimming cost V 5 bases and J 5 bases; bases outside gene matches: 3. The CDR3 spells CASSLGLAGDNEQFF. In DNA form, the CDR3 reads TGTGCCAGCAGCCTTGGACTAGCGGGAGACAATGAGCAGTTCTTC.

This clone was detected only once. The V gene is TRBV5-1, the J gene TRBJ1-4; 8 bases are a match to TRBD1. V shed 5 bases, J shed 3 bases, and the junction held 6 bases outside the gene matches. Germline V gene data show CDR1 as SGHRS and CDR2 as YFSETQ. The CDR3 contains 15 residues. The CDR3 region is CASSYKTGANEKLFF. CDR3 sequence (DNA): TGCGCCAGCAGTTATAAGACAGGGGCTAATGAAAAACTGTTTTTT.

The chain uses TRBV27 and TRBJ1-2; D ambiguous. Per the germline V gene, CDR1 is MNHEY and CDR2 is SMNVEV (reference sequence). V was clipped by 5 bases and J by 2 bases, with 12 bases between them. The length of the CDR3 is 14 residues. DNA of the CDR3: TGTGCCAGCAGTCCTGGACTGCTAAACTATGGCTACACCTTC. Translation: CASSPGLLNYGYTF.

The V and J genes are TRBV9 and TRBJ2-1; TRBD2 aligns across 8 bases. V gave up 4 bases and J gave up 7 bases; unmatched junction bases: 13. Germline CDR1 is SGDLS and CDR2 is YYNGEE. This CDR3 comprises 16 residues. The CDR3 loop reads CASSSLPGGARNEQFF. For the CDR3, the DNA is TGTGCCAGCAGCTCTCTCCCCGGGGGGGCAAGAAATGAGCAGTTCTTC.

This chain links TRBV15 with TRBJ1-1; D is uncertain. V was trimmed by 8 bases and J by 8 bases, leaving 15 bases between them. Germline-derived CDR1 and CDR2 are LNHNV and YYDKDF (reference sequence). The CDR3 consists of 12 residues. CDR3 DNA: TGTGCCACCGGAACGAGGGCAGCCGAAGCTTTCTTT. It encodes CATGTRAAEAFF.

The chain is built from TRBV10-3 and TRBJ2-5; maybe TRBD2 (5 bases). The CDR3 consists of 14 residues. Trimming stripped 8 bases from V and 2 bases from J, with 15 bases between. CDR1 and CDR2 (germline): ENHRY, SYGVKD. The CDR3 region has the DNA TGTGCCATCTCGGACGGGGAAGAGCAAGAGACCCAGTACTTC. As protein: CAISDGEEQETQYF.

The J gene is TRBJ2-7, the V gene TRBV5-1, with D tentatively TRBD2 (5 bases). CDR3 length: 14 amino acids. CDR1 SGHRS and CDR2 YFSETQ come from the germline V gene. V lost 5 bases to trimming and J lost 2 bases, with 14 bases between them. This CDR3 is CASSRALGAYEQYF. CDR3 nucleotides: TGCGCCAGCAGTCGCGCCCTCGGGGCCTACGAGCAGTACTTC.

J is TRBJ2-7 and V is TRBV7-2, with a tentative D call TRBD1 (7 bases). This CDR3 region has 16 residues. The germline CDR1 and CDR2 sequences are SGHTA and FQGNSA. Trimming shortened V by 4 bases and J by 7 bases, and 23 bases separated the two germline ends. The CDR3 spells CASSYRRGTANGEQYF. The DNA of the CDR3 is TGTGCCAGCAGCTACCGTCGCGGGACAGCGAACGGAGAGCAGTACTTC.

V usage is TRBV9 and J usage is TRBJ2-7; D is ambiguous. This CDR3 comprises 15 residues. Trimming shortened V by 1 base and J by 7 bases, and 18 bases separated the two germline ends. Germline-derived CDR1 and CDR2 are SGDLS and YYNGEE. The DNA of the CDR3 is TGTGCCAGCAGCGTACAGGCGGAGACCTACCAGGAGCAGTACTTC. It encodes CASSVQAETYQEQYF.

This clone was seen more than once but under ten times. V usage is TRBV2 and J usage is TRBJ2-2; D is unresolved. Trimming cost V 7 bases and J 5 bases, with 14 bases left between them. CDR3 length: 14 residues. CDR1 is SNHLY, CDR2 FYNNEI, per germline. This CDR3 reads CASIPTDRTGELFF. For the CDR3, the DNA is TGTGCCAGCATCCCGACGGACCGGACCGGGGAGCTGTTTTTT.

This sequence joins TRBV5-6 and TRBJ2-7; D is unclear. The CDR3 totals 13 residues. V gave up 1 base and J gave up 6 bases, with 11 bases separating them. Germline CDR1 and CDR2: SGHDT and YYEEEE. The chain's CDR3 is CASSLRSETEQYF. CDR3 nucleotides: TGTGCCAGCAGCTTGAGGTCCGAGACCGAGCAGTACTTC.

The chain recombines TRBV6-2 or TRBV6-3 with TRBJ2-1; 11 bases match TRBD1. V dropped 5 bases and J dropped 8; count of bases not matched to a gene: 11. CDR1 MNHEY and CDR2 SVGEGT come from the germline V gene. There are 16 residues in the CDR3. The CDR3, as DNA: TGTGCCAGCAGTCTTCGGACAGGGGGCGTTCCCGATGAGCAGTTCTTC. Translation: CASSLRTGGVPDEQFF.

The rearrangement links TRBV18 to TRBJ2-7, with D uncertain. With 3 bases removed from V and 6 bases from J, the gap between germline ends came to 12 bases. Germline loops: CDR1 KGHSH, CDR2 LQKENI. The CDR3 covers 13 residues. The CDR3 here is CASSPQKSLEQYF. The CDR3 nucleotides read TGTGCCAGCTCACCTCAAAAATCCCTCGAGCAGTACTTC.

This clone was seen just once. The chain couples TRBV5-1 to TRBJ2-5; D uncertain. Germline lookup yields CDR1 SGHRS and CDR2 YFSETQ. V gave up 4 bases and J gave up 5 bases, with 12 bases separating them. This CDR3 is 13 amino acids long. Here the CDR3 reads CASSGLARETQYF. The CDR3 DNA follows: TGCGCCAGCAGCGGGTTAGCTCGGGAGACCCAGTACTTC.

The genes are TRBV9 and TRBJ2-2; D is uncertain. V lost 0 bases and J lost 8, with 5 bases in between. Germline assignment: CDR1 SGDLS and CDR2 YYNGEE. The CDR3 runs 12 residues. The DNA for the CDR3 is TGTGCCAGCAGCGTAGTTGTGGGGGAGCTGTTTTTT. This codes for CASSVVVGELFF.

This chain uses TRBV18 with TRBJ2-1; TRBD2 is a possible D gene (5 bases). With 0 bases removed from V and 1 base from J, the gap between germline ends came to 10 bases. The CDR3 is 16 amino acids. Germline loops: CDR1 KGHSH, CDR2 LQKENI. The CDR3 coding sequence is TGTGCCAGCTCACCACCGACCGGGATATCCTACAATGAGCAGTTCTTC. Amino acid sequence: CASSPPTGISYNEQFF.

CDR3 nucleotide sequence: TGTGCCAGTAGTGAGAGCTCCTACGAGCAGTACTTC. This gives the protein CASSESSYEQYF. This chain links TRBV19 with TRBJ2-7; D is undetermined. The length of the CDR3 is 12 residues. Germline V gene sequence: CDR1 LNHDA, CDR2 SQIVND (reference sequence). Trimming stripped 5 bases from V and 0 bases from J, with 5 bases between. Based on the CDR3 plus reference TRBV19 and TRBJ2-7, the full variable domain is DGGITQSPKYLFRKEGQNVTLSCEQNLNHDAMYWYRQDPGQGLRLIYYSQIVNDFQKGDIAEGYSVSREKKESFPLTVTSAQKNPTAFYLCASSESSYEQYFGPGTRLTVT.

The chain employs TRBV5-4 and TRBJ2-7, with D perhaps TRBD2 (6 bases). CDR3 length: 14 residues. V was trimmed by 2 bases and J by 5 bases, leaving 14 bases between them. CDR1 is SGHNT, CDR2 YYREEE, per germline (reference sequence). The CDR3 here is CASSFGGMSDEQYF. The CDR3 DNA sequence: TGTGCCAGCAGCTTCGGGGGAATGAGCGACGAGCAGTACTTC.

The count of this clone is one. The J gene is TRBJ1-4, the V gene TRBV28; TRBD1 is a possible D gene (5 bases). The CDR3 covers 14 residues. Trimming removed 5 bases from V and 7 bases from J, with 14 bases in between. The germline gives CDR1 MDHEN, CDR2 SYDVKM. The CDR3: CASSAGRGIEKLFF. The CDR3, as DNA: TGTGCCAGCAGTGCGGGACGGGGGATTGAAAAACTGTTTTTT.

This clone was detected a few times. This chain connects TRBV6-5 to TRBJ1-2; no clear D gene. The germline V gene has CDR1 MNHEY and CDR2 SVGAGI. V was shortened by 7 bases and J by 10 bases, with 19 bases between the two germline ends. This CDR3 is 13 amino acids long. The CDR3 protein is CASKFRDLGDYTF. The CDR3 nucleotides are TGTGCCAGCAAATTTAGAGACTTAGGTGACTACACCTTC.

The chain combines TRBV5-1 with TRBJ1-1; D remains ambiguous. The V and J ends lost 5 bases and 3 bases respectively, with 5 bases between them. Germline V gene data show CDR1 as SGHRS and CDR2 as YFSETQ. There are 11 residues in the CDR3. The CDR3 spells CASSGDTEAFF. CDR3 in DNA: TGCGCCAGCAGTGGTGACACTGAAGCTTTCTTT.

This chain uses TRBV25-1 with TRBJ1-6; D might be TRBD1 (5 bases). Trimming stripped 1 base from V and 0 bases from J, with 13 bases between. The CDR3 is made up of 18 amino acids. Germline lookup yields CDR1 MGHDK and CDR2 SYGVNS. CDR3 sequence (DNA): TGTGCCAGCAGTGAATGGGGGGGGAGAGGCTCCTATAATTCACCCCTCCACTTT. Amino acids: CASSEWGGRGSYNSPLHF.

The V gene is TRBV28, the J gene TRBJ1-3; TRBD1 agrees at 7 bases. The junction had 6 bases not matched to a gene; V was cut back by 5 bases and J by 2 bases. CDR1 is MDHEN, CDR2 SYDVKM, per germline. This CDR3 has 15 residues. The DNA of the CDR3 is TGTGCCAGCAGTACCGGAGGGGGCGCTGGAAACACCATATATTTT. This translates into CASSTGGGAGNTIYF.

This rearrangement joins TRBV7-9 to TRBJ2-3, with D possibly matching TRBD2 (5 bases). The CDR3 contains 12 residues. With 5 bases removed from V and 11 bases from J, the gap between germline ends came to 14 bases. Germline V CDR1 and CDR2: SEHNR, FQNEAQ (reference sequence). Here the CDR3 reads CASSTRLSQQYF. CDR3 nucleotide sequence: TGTGCCAGCAGCACCCGACTATCACAGCAGTATTTT.

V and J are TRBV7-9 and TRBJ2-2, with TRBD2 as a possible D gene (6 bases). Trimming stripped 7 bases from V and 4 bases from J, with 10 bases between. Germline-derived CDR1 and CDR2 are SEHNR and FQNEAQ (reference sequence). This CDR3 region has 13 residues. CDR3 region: CASIGGFTGELFF. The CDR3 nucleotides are TGTGCCAGCATCGGAGGGTTCACCGGGGAGCTGTTTTTT.

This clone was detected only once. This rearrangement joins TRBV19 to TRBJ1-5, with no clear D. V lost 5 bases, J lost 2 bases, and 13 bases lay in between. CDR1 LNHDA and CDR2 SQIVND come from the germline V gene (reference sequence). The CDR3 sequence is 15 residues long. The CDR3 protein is CASSLYSSRNQPQHF. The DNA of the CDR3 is TGTGCCAGTAGTCTGTACAGCAGCCGCAATCAGCCCCAGCATTTT.

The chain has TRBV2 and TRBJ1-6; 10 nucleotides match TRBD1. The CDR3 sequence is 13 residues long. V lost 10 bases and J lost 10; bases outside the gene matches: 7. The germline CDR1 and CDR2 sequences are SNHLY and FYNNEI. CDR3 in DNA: TGTGCCACGACGACAGGGGGCGGGTCACCCCTCCACTTT. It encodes CATTTGGGSPLHF.

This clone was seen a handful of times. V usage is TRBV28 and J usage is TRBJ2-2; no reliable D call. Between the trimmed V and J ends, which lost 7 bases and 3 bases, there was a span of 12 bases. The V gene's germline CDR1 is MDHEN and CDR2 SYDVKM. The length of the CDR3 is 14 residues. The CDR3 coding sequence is TGTGCCAGCAAGCTGGGGTCCGACACCGGGGAGCTGTTTTTT. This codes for CASKLGSDTGELFF.

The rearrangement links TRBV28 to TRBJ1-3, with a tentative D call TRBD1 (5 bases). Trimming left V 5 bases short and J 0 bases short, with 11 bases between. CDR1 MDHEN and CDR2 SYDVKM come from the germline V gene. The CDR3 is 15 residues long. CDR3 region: CASSRDGGSGNTIYF. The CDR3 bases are TGTGCCAGCAGTCGTGACGGGGGCTCTGGAAACACCATATATTTT.

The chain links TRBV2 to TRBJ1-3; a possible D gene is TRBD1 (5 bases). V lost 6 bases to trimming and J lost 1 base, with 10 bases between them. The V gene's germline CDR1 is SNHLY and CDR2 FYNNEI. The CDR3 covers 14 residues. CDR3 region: CASRGAVSGNTIYF. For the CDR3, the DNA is TGTGCCAGCAGAGGGGCGGTGTCTGGAAACACCATATATTTT.